The entry below describes one T cell receptor beta chain. Its cognate antigen has yet to be identified. No clone much larger than this one lies a single base away; base qualities are absent. This entry comes from a study of OX40 agonist ivuxolimab in advanced cancers. Regarding the complete study: Ivuxolimab was a fully human IgG2 agonistic monoclonal antibody targeting the costimulatory receptor OX40 (CD134). The paper covers the monotherapy dose-escalation part of the phase I ivuxolimab trial, which included N = 52 patients. Of the approximately 50 dose-escalation patients, hepatocellular carcinoma was present in around 20, melanoma in approximately 15, renal cell carcinoma in 9 and head and neck cancer in 9. The point of sequencing TCRbeta in the periphery was to test whether ivuxolimab changed TCR sequence diversity and drove clonal T-cell expansion. Prior anti-PD-1, anti-PD-L1 or anti-CTLA-4 therapy was permitted, and approximately 41% of dose-escalation patients had received checkpoint inhibitors. Intravenous ivuxolimab was administered to patients every 2 weeks at six dose levels: 0.01, 0.1, 0.3, 1.5, 3 and 10 mg/kg. The dose-escalation cohort was 82.7% male with a mean age of about 58 years, ranging from roughly 20 to 85. Partial responses occurred in three dose-escalation patients, of whom one had hepatocellular carcinoma and two had cutaneous melanoma.

Genomic DNA was isolated from the sorted cells so that the TCRbeta CDR3 region could be sequenced. TCRbeta CDR3 regions were sequenced using the immunoSEQ Assay. TCRdb holds this immuneACCESS table with in-frame rearrangements only. Some clones are missing; in checked studies, unresolved V genes explain under half, and the rest has no known cause. This sample has 60,000 to 85,000 clones in its table, and around 89% of those were observed once. The leading ten clones occupy less than 1% of the sample. Patients with a history of autoimmune disease or receiving systemic immunosuppression were excluded from the trial. Peripheral blood for TCR sequencing was collected from all dose cohorts at baseline, on cycle 4 day 1, and on cycle 7 day 1. The samples were drawn from a first-in-human, open-label, multicenter phase I dose-escalation trial of ivuxolimab. The trial enrolled adults with locally advanced or metastatic head and neck squamous cell, hepatocellular, melanoma or renal cell carcinoma. Before TCR sequencing, CD4+ T cells and CD8+ T cells were sorted from peripheral blood as separate populations.

The study at large found these results: At doses of 0.1 to 3.0 mg/kg, clonal expansion of both CD4+ and CD8+ T cells in blood was seen between baseline and week 6. Low levels of normalized T-cell clonal expansion were also seen in some patients who did not respond. After ivuxolimab, CD8+ T cells had more expanded clones than CD4+ T cells on average. In the 0.1-3.0 mg/kg groups, partial responders had among the lowest normalized peripheral clonal expansion, particularly in CD8+ T cells. The antigen specificity of the peripheral T cells that underwent clonal expansion was not determined.

Sequenced material: CD4+ or CD8+ T cells sorted from blood, taken in a trial of the OX40 agonist ivuxolimab. The receptor was isolated from an adult with an advanced solid tumor such as melanoma, head and neck, liver or kidney cancer.

CDR3 reads: CASSYSPTSSGNTIYF. The nucleotide sequence reads TGTGCCAGCAGTTACTCCCCAACCTCCTCTGGAAACACCATATATTTT. The chain is encoded by TRBV6-6 joined to TRBJ1-3, with no confidently assigned D gene. CDR1 and CDR2 are read off the germline V gene (reference sequence) as MNHNY and SVGAGI. V is shortened by 0 bases, J by 0 bases, and the region joining them spans 9 bases. The CDR3 runs 16 amino acids, cysteine and phenylalanine included. The retained sequence is limited to the CDR3, 48 bases, with the frame set at the first base.